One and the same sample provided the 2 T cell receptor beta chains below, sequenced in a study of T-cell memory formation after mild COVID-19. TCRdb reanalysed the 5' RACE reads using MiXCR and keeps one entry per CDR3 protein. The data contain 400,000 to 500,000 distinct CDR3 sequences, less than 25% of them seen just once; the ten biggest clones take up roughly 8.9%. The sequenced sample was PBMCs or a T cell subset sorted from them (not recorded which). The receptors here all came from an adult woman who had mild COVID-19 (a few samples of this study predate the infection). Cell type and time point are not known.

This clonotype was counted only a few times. CDR3 region: CASSWELNYGYTF. DNA for the CDR3: TGTGCCAGCAGCTGGGAGCTAAACTATGGCTACACCTTC. The J gene is TRBJ1-2, the V gene TRBV7-9; D not resolved. The CDR3 is 13 amino acids. From germline, CDR1 is SEHNR and CDR2 FQNEAQ (reference sequence). V shed 4 bases and J shed 2 bases, with 8 bases lying between them.

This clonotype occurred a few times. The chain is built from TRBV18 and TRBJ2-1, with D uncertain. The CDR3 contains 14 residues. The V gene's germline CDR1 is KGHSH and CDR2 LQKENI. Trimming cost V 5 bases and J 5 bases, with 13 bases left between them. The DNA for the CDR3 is TGTGCCAGCTCAAGAACCGGCAGCCACAATGAGCAGTTCTTC. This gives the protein CASSRTGSHNEQFF.